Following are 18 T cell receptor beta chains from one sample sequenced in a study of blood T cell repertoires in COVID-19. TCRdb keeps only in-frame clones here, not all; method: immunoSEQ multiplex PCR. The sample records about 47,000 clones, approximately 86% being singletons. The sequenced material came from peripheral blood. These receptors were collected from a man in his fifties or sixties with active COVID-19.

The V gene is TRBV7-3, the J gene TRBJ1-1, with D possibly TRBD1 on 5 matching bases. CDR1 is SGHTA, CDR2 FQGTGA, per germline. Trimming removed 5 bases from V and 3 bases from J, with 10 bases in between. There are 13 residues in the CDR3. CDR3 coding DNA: TGTGCCAGCAGCCTCGGAGGGGACACTGAAGCTTTCTTT. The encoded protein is CASSLGGDTEAFF.

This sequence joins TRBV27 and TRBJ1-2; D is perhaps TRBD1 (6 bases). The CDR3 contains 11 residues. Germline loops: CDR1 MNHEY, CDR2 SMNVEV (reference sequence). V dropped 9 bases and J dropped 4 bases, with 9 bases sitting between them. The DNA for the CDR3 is TGTGCCAGTGGGACACTCTATGGCTACACCTTC. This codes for CASGTLYGYTF.

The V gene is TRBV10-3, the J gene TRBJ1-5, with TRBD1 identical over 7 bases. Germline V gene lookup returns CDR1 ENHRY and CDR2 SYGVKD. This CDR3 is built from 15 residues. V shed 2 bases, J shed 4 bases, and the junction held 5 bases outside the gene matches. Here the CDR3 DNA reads TGTGCCATCAGTGAGGAGGACAGGCGTAATCAGCCCCAGCATTTT. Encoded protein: CAISEEDRRNQPQHF.

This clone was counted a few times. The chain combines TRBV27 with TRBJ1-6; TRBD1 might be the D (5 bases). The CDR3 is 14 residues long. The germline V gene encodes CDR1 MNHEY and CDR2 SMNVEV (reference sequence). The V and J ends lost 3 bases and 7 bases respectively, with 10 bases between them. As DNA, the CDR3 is TGTGCCAGCAGTTTGGGCAGGGCGAATTCACCCCTCCACTTT. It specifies CASSLGRANSPLHF.

DNA of the CDR3: TGTGCCTGGACGTTGAGGATAGCGGGAGGTAAAGGGAAGACCCAGTACTTC. Translating gives CAWTLRIAGGKGKTQYF. The chain links TRBV30 to TRBJ2-5; 10 bases line up with TRBD2. CDR1 is GTSNPN, CDR2 SVGIG, per germline (reference sequence). The CDR3 length is 17 residues. V was pared by 4 bases and J by 6 bases, with 17 bases of the junction left unmatched.

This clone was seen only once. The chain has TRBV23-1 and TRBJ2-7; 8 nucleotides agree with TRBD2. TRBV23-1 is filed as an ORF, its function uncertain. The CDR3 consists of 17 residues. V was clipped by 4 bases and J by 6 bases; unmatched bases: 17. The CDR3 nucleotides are TGCGCCAGCAGTCCCCGAGACAATACCGGGACTAGTTGCGAGCAGTACGTC. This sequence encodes CASSPRDNTGTSCEQYV.

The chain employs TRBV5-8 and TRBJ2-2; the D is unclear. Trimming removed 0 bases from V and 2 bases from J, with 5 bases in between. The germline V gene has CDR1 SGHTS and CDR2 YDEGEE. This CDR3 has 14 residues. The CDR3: CASSLDYNTGELFF. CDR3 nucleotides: TGTGCCAGCAGCTTGGACTATAACACCGGGGAGCTGTTTTTT.

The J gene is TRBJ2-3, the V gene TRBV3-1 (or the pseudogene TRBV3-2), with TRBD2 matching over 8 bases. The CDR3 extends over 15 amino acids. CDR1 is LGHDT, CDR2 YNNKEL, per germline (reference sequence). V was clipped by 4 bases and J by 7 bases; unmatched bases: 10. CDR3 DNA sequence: TGTGCCAGCAGCCGAGAAAGCGCGGGGGGTTATACGCAGTATTTT. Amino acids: CASSRESAGGYTQYF.

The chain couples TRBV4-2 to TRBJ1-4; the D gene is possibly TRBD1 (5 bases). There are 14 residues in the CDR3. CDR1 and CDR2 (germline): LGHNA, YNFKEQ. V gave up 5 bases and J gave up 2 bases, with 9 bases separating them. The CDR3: CASSVGGTNEKLFF. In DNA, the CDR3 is TGTGCCAGCAGCGTTGGGGGGACTAATGAAAAACTGTTTTTT.

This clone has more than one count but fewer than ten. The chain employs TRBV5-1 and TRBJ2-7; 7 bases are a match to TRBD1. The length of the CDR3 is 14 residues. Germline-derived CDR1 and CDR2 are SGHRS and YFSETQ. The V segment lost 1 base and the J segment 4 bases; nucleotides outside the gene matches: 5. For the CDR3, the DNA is TGCGCCAGCAGCTTGTCCGGGACAGAGTACGAGCAGTACTTC. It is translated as CASSLSGTEYEQYF.

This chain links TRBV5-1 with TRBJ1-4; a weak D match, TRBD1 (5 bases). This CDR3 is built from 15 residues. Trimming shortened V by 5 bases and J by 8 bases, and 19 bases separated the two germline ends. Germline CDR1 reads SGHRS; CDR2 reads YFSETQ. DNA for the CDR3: TGCGCCAGCAGAGACCTGGGGGGGGAAGACGAAAAACTGTTTTTT. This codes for CASRDLGGEDEKLFF. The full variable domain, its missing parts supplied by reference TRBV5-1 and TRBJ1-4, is KAGVTQTPRYLIKTRGQQVTLSCSPISGHRSVSWYQQTPGQGLQFLFEYFSETQRNKGNFPGRFSGRQFSNSRSEMNVSTLELGDSALYLCASRDLGGEDEKLFFGSGTQLSVL.

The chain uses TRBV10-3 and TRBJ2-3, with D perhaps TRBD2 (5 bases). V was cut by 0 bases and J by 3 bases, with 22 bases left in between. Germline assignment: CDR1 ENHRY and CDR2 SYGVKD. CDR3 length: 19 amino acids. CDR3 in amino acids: CAISESSGFARPETDTQYF. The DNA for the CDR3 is TGTGCCATCAGTGAGTCATCGGGATTCGCTCGACCTGAGACAGATACGCAGTATTTT.

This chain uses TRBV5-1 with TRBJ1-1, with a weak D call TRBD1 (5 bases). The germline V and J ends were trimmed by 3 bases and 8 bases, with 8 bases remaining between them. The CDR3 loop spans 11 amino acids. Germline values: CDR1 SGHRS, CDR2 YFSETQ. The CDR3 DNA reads TGCGCCAGCAGCTCAGGGTTCGAAGCTTTCTTT. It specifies CASSSGFEAFF.

The CDR3 DNA reads TGTGCCAGCACCCCAGGGACTAGTTGGCAGGGGACCCAGTACTTC. The encoded protein is CASTPGTSWQGTQYF. The genes are TRBV3-1 (or the pseudogene TRBV3-2) and TRBJ2-5; 8 positions match TRBD2. The CDR3 is 15 residues long. Germline loops: CDR1 LGHDT, CDR2 YNNKEL (reference sequence). V shed 7 bases, J shed 7 bases, and the junction held 14 bases outside the gene matches.

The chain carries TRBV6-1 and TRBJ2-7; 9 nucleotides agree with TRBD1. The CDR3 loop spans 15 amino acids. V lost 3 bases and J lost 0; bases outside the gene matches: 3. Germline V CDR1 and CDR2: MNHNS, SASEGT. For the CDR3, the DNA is TGTGCCAGCAGTGACGGGACAGGGAGCTCCTACGAGCAGTACTTC. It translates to CASSDGTGSSYEQYF.

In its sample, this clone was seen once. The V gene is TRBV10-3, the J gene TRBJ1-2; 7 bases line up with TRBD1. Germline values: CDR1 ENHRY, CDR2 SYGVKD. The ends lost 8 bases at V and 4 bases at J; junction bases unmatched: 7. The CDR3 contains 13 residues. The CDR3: CAIHNRGPYGYTF. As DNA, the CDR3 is TGTGCCATCCACAACAGGGGCCCCTATGGCTACACCTTC.

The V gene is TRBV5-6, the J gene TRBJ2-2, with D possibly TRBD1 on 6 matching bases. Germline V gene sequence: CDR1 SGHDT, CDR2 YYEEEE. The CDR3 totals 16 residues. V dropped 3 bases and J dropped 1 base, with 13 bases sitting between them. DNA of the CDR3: TGTGCCAGCAGCTCTCCGGGACAACAGAACACCGGGGAGCTGTTTTTT. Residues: CASSSPGQQNTGELFF.

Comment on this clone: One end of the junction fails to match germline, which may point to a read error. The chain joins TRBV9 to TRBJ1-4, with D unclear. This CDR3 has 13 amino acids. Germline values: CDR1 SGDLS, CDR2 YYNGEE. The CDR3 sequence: CASSVAVLGPSVF. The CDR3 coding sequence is TGTGCCAGCAGCGTAGCCGTGTTGGGCCCCTCGGTTTTT.